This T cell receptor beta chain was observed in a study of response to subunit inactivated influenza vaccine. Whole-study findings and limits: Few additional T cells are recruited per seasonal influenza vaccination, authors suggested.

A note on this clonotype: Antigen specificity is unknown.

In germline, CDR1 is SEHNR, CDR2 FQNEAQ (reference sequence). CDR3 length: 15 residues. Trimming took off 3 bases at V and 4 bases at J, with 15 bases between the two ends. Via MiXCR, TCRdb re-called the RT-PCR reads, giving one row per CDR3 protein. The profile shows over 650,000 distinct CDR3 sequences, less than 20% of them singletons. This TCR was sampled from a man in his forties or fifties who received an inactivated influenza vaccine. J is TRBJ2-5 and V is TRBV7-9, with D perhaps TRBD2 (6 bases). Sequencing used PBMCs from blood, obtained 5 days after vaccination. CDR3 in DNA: TGTGCCAGCAGCTTGGTCGGAGGGAGCGGAGAGACCCAGTACTTC. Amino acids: CASSLVGGSGETQYF.